Following are 31 T cell receptor beta chains from one sample sequenced in a study of CD8 T cells in ankylosing spondylitis. These receptors' antigens are unknown. Overall study results and limits: A motif in TCR beta, a set of roughly eight highly homologous variants, appeared characteristic of ankylosing spondylitis blood.

TCRdb re-derived calls from the 5' RACE reads in MiXCR, one entry per CDR3 protein. In the table there are 750,000 to 850,000 distinct CDR3 sequences, over 9.5% of which are singletons. Sequencing used blood, either unsorted or a sorted T cell fraction (not recorded which). Source of these receptors: a male donor with ankylosing spondylitis.

This chain joins TRBV20-1 and TRBJ2-7; D gene uncertain. V was pared by 1 base and J by 5 bases, with 18 bases between. The CDR3 sequence is 15 residues long. The germline CDR1 and CDR2 sequences are DFQATT and SNEGSKA (reference sequence). The CDR3 nucleotides are TGCAGTGCTAGAGTCGGGTACCCGAGGCCCCACGAGCAGTACTTC. Its translation is CSARVGYPRPHEQYF.

Here the CDR3 reads CASKQRENTEAFF. The CDR3 DNA follows: TGTGCCAGCAAACAACGAGAGAACACTGAAGCTTTCTTT. J is TRBJ1-1 and V is TRBV12-3 or TRBV12-4; D remains ambiguous. Trimming stripped 7 bases from V and 1 base from J, with 10 bases between. This CDR3 contains 13 residues.

The CDR3 DNA is TGTGCCAGCTCACCAATGGGGACCGGGGAGCTGTTTTTT. Translated: CASSPMGTGELFF. The J gene is TRBJ2-2, the V gene TRBV18; D gene ambiguous. The ends were cut back, 2 bases at V and 5 bases at J, with 6 bases in the middle. The CDR3 has 13 amino acids. The germline V gene has CDR1 KGHSH and CDR2 LQKENI. Complete variable domain (other parts from reference TRBV18 and TRBJ2-2): NAGVMQNPRHLVRRRGQEARLRCSPMKGHSHVYWYRQLPEEGLKFMVYLQKENIIDESGMPKERFSAEFPKEGPSILRIQQVVRGDSAAYFCASSPMGTGELFFGEGSRLTVL.

The chain combines TRBV20-1 with TRBJ2-5; TRBD2 matches 11 bases. J was trimmed by 7 bases and V by 5 bases; bases with no gene match: 9. The CDR3 is made up of 14 amino acids. Germline values: CDR1 DFQATT, CDR2 SNEGSKA (reference sequence). CDR3 DNA sequence: TGCAGTGCTTTTAGCGGGGGGGATCTGGGGACCCAGTACTTC. Amino acid sequence: CSAFSGGDLGTQYF.

The chain has TRBV12-3 or TRBV12-4 and TRBJ2-7; D is uncertain. The CDR3 loop spans 13 amino acids. V lost 4 bases and J lost 2, with 9 bases in between. CDR3 region: CASSSTPTYEQYF. The CDR3 DNA sequence: TGTGCCAGCAGTTCGACACCCACCTACGAGCAGTACTTC.

This clonotype occurred many times. As DNA, the CDR3 is TGTGCCATCACCGCTGATTCTGGAAACACCATATATTTT. Translating gives CAITADSGNTIYF. This chain connects TRBV10-3 to TRBJ1-3; D gene unclear. The germline V and J ends were trimmed by 7 bases and 1 base, with 8 bases remaining between them. Germline V lookup: CDR1 ENHRY, CDR2 SYGVKD. The CDR3 consists of 13 residues.

This chain uses TRBV19 with TRBJ1-2; D is ambiguous. The germline V gene has CDR1 LNHDA and CDR2 SQIVND (reference sequence). The CDR3 is made up of 14 amino acids. The ends were cut back, 1 base at V and 2 bases at J, with 8 bases in the middle. The CDR3 nucleotides read TGTGCCAGTAGTATAGTGCCGAGAAACTATGGCTACACCTTC. This sequence encodes CASSIVPRNYGYTF.

This clonotype was recorded at least ten times. This rearrangement joins TRBV4-3 to TRBJ1-3; a weak D match, TRBD1 (5 bases). Between the trimmed V and J ends, which lost 0 bases and 2 bases, there was a span of 14 bases. CDR3 length: 17 residues. Germline CDR1 LGHNA, CDR2 YSLEER. In nucleotides, the CDR3 is TGCGCCAGCAGCCAAGAAAGCAATCGGGACCCTGGAAACACCATATATTTT. This encodes CASSQESNRDPGNTIYF.

The chain couples TRBV11-2 to TRBJ2-3; 7 bases are a match to TRBD1. Looked up from germline, CDR1 is SGHAT and CDR2 is FQNNGV. After removal of 7 bases from V and 5 bases from J, the junction contained 12 bases not matched to a gene. The CDR3 is 15 amino acids. The chain's CDR3 is CASTTLGQPGDTQYF. CDR3 DNA: TGTGCCAGCACCACATTGGGACAGCCTGGAGATACGCAGTATTTT. Together with reference TRBV11-2 and TRBJ2-3, the CDR3 gives the full variable domain: EAGVAQSPRYKIIEKRQSVAFWCNPISGHATLYWYQQILGQGPKLLIQFQNNGVVDDSQLPKDRFSAERLKGVDSTLKIQPAKLEDSAVYLCASTTLGQPGDTQYFGPGTRLTVL.

This chain joins TRBV20-1 and TRBJ2-3, with D unclear. The germline V gene encodes CDR1 DFQATT and CDR2 SNEGSKA (reference sequence). The CDR3 covers 11 residues. V gave up 7 bases and J gave up 1 base, with 6 bases separating them. The CDR3 sequence: CSVSGTDTQYF. In DNA form, the CDR3 reads TGCAGTGTCTCGGGCACAGATACGCAGTATTTT.

The chain carries TRBV7-2 and TRBJ2-7; D may be TRBD2 (7 bases). The CDR3 is 14 amino acids. The germline V gene encodes CDR1 SGHTA and CDR2 FQGNSA. Trimming took off 1 base at V and 6 bases at J, with 13 bases between the two ends. CDR3: CASSLVYGGLEQYF. The CDR3 DNA reads TGTGCCAGCAGCTTAGTCTACGGGGGGCTCGAGCAGTACTTC.

This clonotype was observed a handful of times. V is TRBV7-6 and J is TRBJ1-3; D unclear. V lost 1 base and J lost 0, with 7 bases in between. From germline, CDR1 is SGHVS and CDR2 FNYEAQ. CDR3 length: 15 amino acids. DNA of the CDR3: TGTGCCAGCAGCTTAGGAGGTCCCTCTGGAAACACCATATATTTT. Protein sequence: CASSLGGPSGNTIYF. The full variable domain, rest sourced from reference TRBV7-6 and TRBJ1-3, is GAGVSQSPRYKVTKRGQDVALRCDPISGHVSLYWYRQALGQGPEFLTYFNYEAQQDKSGLPNDRFSAERPEGSISTLTIQRTEQRDSAMYRCASSLGGPSGNTIYFGEGSWLTVV.

This clonotype has a handful of counts. The chain recombines TRBV20-1 with TRBJ2-2, with D perhaps TRBD1 (5 bases). The germline V gene encodes CDR1 DFQATT and CDR2 SNEGSKA (reference sequence). V was pared by 4 bases and J by 2 bases, with 8 bases between. The CDR3 loop spans 13 amino acids. The CDR3 DNA sequence: TGCAGTGCTATCAGGGTTAACACCGGGGAGCTGTTTTTT. As protein: CSAIRVNTGELFF.

This clonotype appeared a few times. The rearrangement joins TRBV18 to TRBJ1-1, with D possibly matching TRBD1 (5 bases). The CDR3 runs to 15 residues. CDR1 KGHSH and CDR2 LQKENI come from the germline V gene. The ends were cut back, 2 bases at V and 6 bases at J, with 16 bases in the middle. The CDR3 loop is CASSPISGWAAEAFF. CDR3 in DNA: TGTGCCAGCTCACCAATATCAGGGTGGGCAGCTGAAGCTTTCTTT.

This clonotype was seen many times. This chain connects TRBV7-8 to TRBJ2-5; D not certain. Trimming took 1 base from V and 10 from J, leaving 10 bases between them. CDR3 size: 12 residues. The germline V gene has CDR1 SGHVS and CDR2 FQNEAQ. CDR3 nucleotide sequence: TGTGCCAGCAGCTTAGACCGTGCCAACCAGTACTTC. It translates to CASSLDRANQYF. Complete variable domain (other parts from reference TRBV7-8 and TRBJ2-5): GAGVSQSPRYKVAKRGQDVALRCDPISGHVSLFWYQQALGQGPEFLTYFQNEAQLDKSGLPSDRFFAERPEGSVSTLKIQRTQQEDSAVYLCASSLDRANQYFGPGTRLLVL.

The chain links TRBV15 to TRBJ2-7, with D perhaps matching TRBD2 (5 bases). V lost 0 bases to trimming and J lost 0 bases, with 9 bases between them. The CDR3 has 15 amino acids. CDR1 is LNHNV, CDR2 YYDKDF, per germline (reference sequence). The CDR3 spells CATSRDSAASYEQYF. The CDR3 DNA reads TGTGCCACCAGCAGAGATTCAGCGGCCTCCTACGAGCAGTACTTC.

This rearrangement joins TRBV4-2 to TRBJ2-1; D is perhaps TRBD2 (5 bases). Germline V gene lookup returns CDR1 LGHNA and CDR2 YNFKEQ. The CDR3 extends over 15 amino acids. Deletions cut 0 bases from V and 3 bases from J, with 9 bases between. This CDR3 reads CASSQEAVLYNEQFF. In nucleotides, the CDR3 is TGTGCCAGCAGCCAAGAAGCGGTCCTCTACAATGAGCAGTTCTTC.

Ten or more counts support this clonotype. The chain carries TRBV2 and TRBJ2-3, with TRBD2 matching 7 bases. Germline V CDR1 and CDR2: SNHLY, FYNNEI. The CDR3 totals 15 residues. Trimming removed 6 bases from V and 2 bases from J; junction bases left unmatched: 8. The CDR3 region has the DNA TGTGCCAGCAGGCCCCTAGCGGACTCCACAGATACGCAGTATTTT. It is translated as CASRPLADSTDTQYF.

The chain combines TRBV4-2 with TRBJ1-5; tentatively, D is TRBD1 (6 bases). Trimming cost V 5 bases and J 3 bases, with 11 bases left between them. Germline V gene lookup returns CDR1 LGHNA and CDR2 YNFKEQ. This CDR3 comprises 14 residues. The CDR3 bases are TGTGCCAGCAGCGCCGGACAGATCAATCAGCCCCAGCATTTT. Protein product: CASSAGQINQPQHF.

The CDR3 bases are TGTGCCAGCAGGGGACAGGGCGGGGGCAATCAGCCCCAGCATTTT. Its translation: CASRGQGGGNQPQHF. The genes are TRBV12-3 or TRBV12-4 and TRBJ1-5; the match to TRBD1 covers 9 bases. The CDR3 extends over 15 amino acids. V was pared by 6 bases and J by 2 bases, with 5 bases of the junction left unmatched.

This clonotype was picked up a small number of times. This chain links TRBV6-2 or TRBV6-3 with TRBJ1-1; D remains unclear. Per germline, CDR1 MNHEY and CDR2 SVGEGT. Deletions cut 7 bases from V and 10 bases from J, with 4 bases between. This CDR3 has 8 amino acids. The CDR3 region has the DNA TGTGCCAGCACCGGAGCTTTCTTT. This codes for CASTGAFF.

The V gene is TRBV21-1, the J gene TRBJ1-1. TRBV21-1 is reported as a pseudogene. This CDR3 region has 13 residues. CDR3 in amino acids: CASSKEMNTEAFF. CDR3 nucleotides: TGTGCCAGCAGCAAAGAGATGAACACTGAAGCTTTCTTT.

This clonotype was counted many times. The V gene is TRBV4-3, the J gene TRBJ1-1; D is ambiguous. This CDR3 is 14 amino acids long. Per the germline V gene, CDR1 is LGHNA and CDR2 is YSLEER. Between the trimmed V and J ends, which lost 0 bases and 6 bases, there was a span of 11 bases. Here the CDR3 reads CASSQDLRIAEAFF. As DNA, the CDR3 is TGCGCCAGCAGCCAAGATCTGCGAATTGCTGAAGCTTTCTTT.

The chain employs TRBV7-2 and TRBJ1-3, with D uncertain. Trimming cost V 5 bases and J 0 bases, with 11 bases left between them. The CDR3 sequence is 15 residues long. Germline V gene sequence: CDR1 SGHTA, CDR2 FQGNSA. In nucleotides, the CDR3 is TGTGCCAGCAGCCTCAGTGCCCGCTCTGGAAACACCATATATTTT. Protein: CASSLSARSGNTIYF.

The rearrangement uses TRBV7-3 and TRBJ2-2, with TRBD1 matching 9 bases. The CDR3 has 12 residues. Germline assignment: CDR1 SGHTA and CDR2 FQGTGA. Trimming removed 8 bases from V and 7 bases from J; junction bases left unmatched: 2. The chain's CDR3 is CASDRGNGELFF. The CDR3 coding sequence is TGTGCCAGCGACAGGGGGAACGGGGAGCTGTTTTTT.

This clonotype was observed a handful of times. V is TRBV29-1 and J is TRBJ1-2; D is unclear. Per the germline V gene, CDR1 is SQVTM and CDR2 is ANQGSEA. The ends were cut back, 5 bases at V and 1 base at J, with 11 bases in the middle. There are 13 residues in the CDR3. The CDR3 nucleotides read TGCAGCGTTCAAAATGGAGTTAACTATGGCTACACCTTC. It codes for CSVQNGVNYGYTF.

This clonotype was counted between two and nine times. V usage is TRBV5-1 and J usage is TRBJ2-5; TRBD2 agrees at 9 bases. V shed 4 bases and J 2 bases; nucleotides not matched to a gene: 9. The CDR3 covers 16 residues. CDR1 and CDR2 from the germline V gene are SGHRS and YFSETQ. The CDR3: CASSPAGTSQQETQYF. The CDR3 DNA reads as TGCGCCAGCAGCCCTGCCGGGACTAGCCAGCAAGAGACCCAGTACTTC.

This clonotype was found a few times. The V gene is TRBV7-2, the J gene TRBJ2-7, with D uncertain. CDR3 length: 15 amino acids. The V gene lost 1 base and the J gene lost 0 bases, with 10 bases spanning the gap. Germline V CDR1 and CDR2: SGHTA, FQGNSA. DNA for the CDR3: TGTGCCAGCAGCTTAGGGGCAGCCTTCTCCTACGAGCAGTACTTC. Protein sequence: CASSLGAAFSYEQYF. The whole variable domain, remainder taken from reference TRBV7-2 and TRBJ2-7, is GAGVSQSPSNKVTEKGKDVELRCDPISGHTALYWYRQSLGQGLEFLIYFQGNSAPDKSGLPSDRFSAERTGGSVSTLTIQRTQQEDSAVYLCASSLGAAFSYEQYFGPGTRLTVT.

In this sample, this clonotype turned up a few times. The chain has TRBV6-2 or TRBV6-3 and TRBJ1-5; D unclear. This CDR3 spans 15 amino acids. Trimming left V 2 bases short and J 1 base short, with 9 bases between. Germline V gives CDR1 MNHEY, CDR2 SVGEGT. The CDR3 region has the DNA TGTGCCAGCAGTTACCCCCGTTGGAGCAATCAGCCCCAGCATTTT. Residues: CASSYPRWSNQPQHF.

This clonotype was counted between two and nine times. This chain joins TRBV20-1 and TRBJ2-1; D is unresolved. Trimming cost V 3 bases and J 6 bases, with 12 bases left between them. This CDR3 comprises 13 residues. The V gene's germline CDR1 is DFQATT and CDR2 SNEGSKA (reference sequence). The DNA for the CDR3 is TGCAGTGCTAGTGGGCCCCTTCCCAATGAGCAGTTCTTC. This encodes CSASGPLPNEQFF.

V gene TRBV7-6 combines with J gene TRBJ1-2, with 8 bases fitting TRBD1. The germline gives CDR1 SGHVS, CDR2 FNYEAQ. The CDR3 length is 13 residues. Unmatched junction bases numbered 4, after V lost 5 bases and J lost 5 bases. This CDR3 is CASSGQGLYGYTF. CDR3 in DNA: TGTGCCAGCAGCGGACAGGGATTGTATGGCTACACCTTC.